These 30 T cell receptor beta chains share one sample of origin, sequenced in a study of metastatic and nonmetastatic thyroid tumors. Every patient underwent thyroid surgery untreated. TCRdb ran MiXCR on the PCR reads. The table shows 20,000 to 25,000 clones, with roughly 13% occurring only once. The sample was blood. These receptor sequences come from a female donor with papillary thyroid cancer or a benign thyroid nodule (not recorded which). Some clones in this sample may be carry-over from other donors' samples.

This clone was counted ten times or more. V usage is TRBV10-3 and J usage is TRBJ2-7; 8 bases are a match to TRBD1. The CDR3 loop spans 14 amino acids. J lost 4 bases, V lost 4 bases, and 6 bases had no gene match. Germline V gives CDR1 ENHRY, CDR2 SYGVKD. The CDR3 loop reads CAISAGTGEYEQYF. CDR3 sequence (DNA): TGTGCCATCAGTGCCGGGACAGGAGAGTACGAGCAGTACTTC.

V gene TRBV28 combines with J gene TRBJ2-7, with TRBD2 matching over 11 bases. The CDR3 covers 15 residues. The germline V gene has CDR1 MDHEN and CDR2 SYDVKM. J was trimmed by 2 bases and V by 3 bases; bases with no gene match: 3. The CDR3 region is CASSLGSGGAYEQYF. In DNA form, the CDR3 reads TGTGCCAGCAGTTTGGGTAGCGGGGGGGCCTACGAGCAGTACTTC.

This clone has just a few counts. Just one base apart from a much larger clone, this may be a read error. The sample has other DNA sequences that encode this CDR3 too. The rearrangement uses TRBV29-1 and TRBJ2-7; D is ambiguous. Trimming left V 7 bases short and J 6 bases short, with 22 bases between. Germline CDR1 reads SQVTM; CDR2 reads ANQGSEA. This CDR3 has 14 amino acids. This CDR3 is CSGRPGTEVGEQYF. As DNA, the CDR3 is TGCAGCGGACGTCCCGGCACAGAGGTCGGCGAGCAGTACTTC.

The table lists this clone with many counts. V and J are TRBV3-1 and TRBJ2-7, with a weak D call TRBD2 (5 bases). V lost 0 bases to trimming and J lost 6 bases, with 9 bases between them. CDR3 length equals 13 residues. Germline V lookup: CDR1 LGHDT, CDR2 YNNKEL (reference sequence). This CDR3 reads CASSQEHRGEQYF. As DNA, the CDR3 is TGTGCCAGCAGCCAAGAGCATCGGGGCGAGCAGTACTTC.

This clone was seen at least ten times. This chain links TRBV6-1 with TRBJ1-5; D perhaps matches TRBD1 (5 bases). Germline loops: CDR1 MNHNS, CDR2 SASEGT. This CDR3 has 12 amino acids. Trimming took 5 bases from V and 7 from J, leaving 9 bases between them. The CDR3 DNA reads TGTGCCAGCAGTACCGACAGCCAGCCCCAGCATTTT. This codes for CASSTDSQPQHF.

This clone was found many times. The same CDR3 arises from other DNA sequences in this sample as well. The chain couples TRBV12-3 or TRBV12-4 to TRBJ1-6; D is possibly TRBD1 (5 bases). V lost 2 bases, J lost 8 bases, and 13 bases lay in between. This CDR3 spans 15 amino acids. The CDR3 sequence: CASSLSGASHSPLHF. The CDR3 DNA sequence: TGTGCCAGCAGTTTATCCGGGGCCTCTCATTCACCCCTCCACTTT.

This clone was seen a few times. CDR3 DNA: TGTGCCAGCAGTACGGGCCCCTACGAGCAGTACTTC. Its translation is CASSTGPYEQYF. The rearrangement links TRBV28 to TRBJ2-7; D is uncertain. Germline loops: CDR1 MDHEN, CDR2 SYDVKM. Trimming removed 5 bases from V and 2 bases from J, with 7 bases in between. The CDR3 contains 12 residues.

By share, this clone counts as medium-sized (0.01 to 0.1%). The V call is TRBV12-3 or TRBV12-4, the J call TRBJ2-1; D unclear. The CDR3 loop spans 13 amino acids. Trimming shortened V by 2 bases and J by 6 bases, and 8 bases separated the two germline ends. The CDR3 DNA follows: TGTGCCAGCAGTTTACGGCAGAGCAATGAGCAGTTCTTC. Protein product: CASSLRQSNEQFF.

In regard to this clone: This may come from a read error, since a much larger clone is one base off. The CDR3 sequence is CASILAPWDEQYF. DNA for the CDR3: TGTGCCAGCATCCTAGCCCCCTGGGACGAGCAGTACTTC. The chain combines TRBV7-7 with TRBJ2-7, with D possibly being TRBD2 (5 bases). Trimming removed 7 bases from V and 5 bases from J, with 15 bases in between. CDR3 length equals 13 residues. Germline V gene data show CDR1 as SSHAT and CDR2 as FNYEAQ (reference sequence).

This clone was picked up many times. The chain joins TRBV12-3 or TRBV12-4 to TRBJ2-5, with TRBD2 matching 16 bases. The V and J ends lost 6 bases and 2 bases, in that order; junction bases with no gene match: 12. The CDR3 is 19 residues long. CDR3 amino acids: CASREGLAGGQGIQETQYF. CDR3 sequence (DNA): TGTGCCAGCAGGGAGGGACTAGCGGGGGGGCAGGGAATACAAGAGACCCAGTACTTC.

This clone turned up a few times. The rearrangement links TRBV6-1 to TRBJ2-1; 9 nucleotides align to TRBD1. The CDR3 runs to 16 residues. The germline CDR1 and CDR2 sequences are MNHNS and SASEGT. Unmatched junction bases numbered 13, after V lost 6 bases and J lost 7 bases. The CDR3 reads CASSDVPGQGTNEQFF. For the CDR3, the DNA is TGTGCCAGCAGCGATGTTCCGGGACAGGGAACAAATGAGCAGTTCTTC.

This clone was observed many times. V gene TRBV2 combines with J gene TRBJ1-1; 7 bases are shared with TRBD1. The junction had 7 bases not matched to a gene; V was cut back by 5 bases and J by 1 base. Germline-derived CDR1 and CDR2 are SNHLY and FYNNEI. The CDR3 spans 15 residues. This chain's CDR3 is CASSRGGDRNTEAFF. The DNA of the CDR3 is TGTGCCAGCAGTCGGGGGGGGGACAGGAACACTGAAGCTTTCTTT.

By sample fraction, this clone is medium-sized (0.01 to 0.1%). The chain is built from TRBV6-1 and TRBJ1-1; D is possibly TRBD1 (5 bases). Germline values: CDR1 MNHNS, CDR2 SASEGT. CDR3 length: 12 amino acids. Trimming removed 6 bases from V and 4 bases from J, with 9 bases in between. The CDR3 DNA follows: TGTGCCAGCAGGGGACCCTCCACTGAAGCTTTCTTT. This encodes CASRGPSTEAFF.

Comments on this clone: At one boundary the junction diverges from the germline segment, which might be a read error. The chain uses TRBV5-1 and TRBJ1-1; D is unclear. The germline V gene encodes CDR1 SGHRS and CDR2 YFSETQ. The CDR3 runs 15 residues. The CDR3 region has the DNA TGCGCCAGCAGCTTACCCGACGGACCGAACACTGAAGCTCTCTTT. It specifies CASSLPDGPNTEALF. Full variable domain (outside the CDR3, taken from reference TRBV5-1 and TRBJ1-1): KAGVTQTPRYLIKTRGQQVTLSCSPISGHRSVSWYQQTPGQGLQFLFEYFSETQRNKGNFPGRFSGRQFSNSRSEMNVSTLELGDSALYLCASSLPDGPNTEALFGQGTRLTVV.

This clone was picked up many times. This sequence joins TRBV28 and TRBJ1-2; D is ambiguous. Germline V gives CDR1 MDHEN, CDR2 SYDVKM. CDR3 length: 15 residues. V was clipped by 3 bases and J by 0 bases, with 11 bases between them. The CDR3 DNA reads as TGTGCCAGCAGTTTTTTGACAAGAGCTAACTATGGCTACACCTTC. Protein product: CASSFLTRANYGYTF.

This clone showed up many times. The chain uses TRBV29-1 and TRBJ2-5; D ambiguous. The length of the CDR3 is 14 residues. Germline V CDR1 and CDR2: SQVTM, ANQGSEA. V shed 4 bases and J shed 2 bases, with 14 bases lying between them. CDR3 sequence reads: CSVVLESNQETQYF. CDR3 DNA: TGCAGCGTTGTACTGGAGAGTAATCAAGAGACCCAGTACTTC.

This clone was seen many times. This rearrangement joins TRBV7-2 to TRBJ2-5; the D is unclear. The germline CDR1 and CDR2 sequences are SGHTA and FQGNSA. The CDR3 is 13 amino acids. V lost 2 bases and J lost 1, with 5 bases in between. In DNA form, the CDR3 reads TGTGCCAGCAGCTTAATGTTCCAAGAGACCCAGTACTTC. It encodes CASSLMFQETQYF.

This clone has ten or more counts. The rearrangement uses TRBV20-1 and TRBJ2-7, with no clear D. The CDR3 covers 10 residues. Germline CDR1 is DFQATT and CDR2 is SNEGSKA (reference sequence). V lost 6 bases and J 6 bases, leaving 9 bases between the germline ends. This chain's CDR3 is CSAWAREQYF. CDR3 nucleotides: TGCAGTGCGTGGGCGCGCGAGCAGTACTTC.

V gene TRBV6-2 or TRBV6-3 combines with J gene TRBJ2-1; no definite D call. V gave up 7 bases and J gave up 3 bases, with 4 bases separating them. Germline V lookup: CDR1 MNHEY, CDR2 SVGEGT. The CDR3 spans 11 residues. Here the CDR3 DNA reads TGTGCCAGCACGTACTACAATGAGCAGTTCTTC. It translates to CASTYYNEQFF.

There are many counts of this clone. CDR3 residues: CSARSRATNEKLFF. In nucleotides, the CDR3 is TGCAGTGCTAGAAGTCGGGCAACTAATGAAAAACTGTTTTTT. The V call is TRBV20-1, the J call TRBJ1-4, with D hard to call. Between the trimmed V and J ends, which lost 2 bases and 0 bases, there was a span of 7 bases. The CDR3 consists of 14 residues. Germline assignment: CDR1 DFQATT and CDR2 SNEGSKA (reference sequence).

As concerns this clone: A much larger clone differs from this one at a single base, so this may be a read error. Other DNA sequences from this sample encode an identical CDR3 as well. The gene calls are TRBV2 and TRBJ1-6, with 7 bases matching TRBD1. CDR1 SNHLY and CDR2 FYNNEI come from the germline V gene. This CDR3 comprises 14 residues. DNA of the CDR3: TGTGCCAGCAGACCGGGACAGATAAATTCACCACTCCACTTT. It yields the protein CASRPGQINSPLHF.

This clone came up many times. The chain links TRBV20-1 to TRBJ2-2, with a possible D match to TRBD2 (6 bases). Per germline, CDR1 DFQATT and CDR2 SNEGSKA (reference sequence). V dropped 6 bases and J dropped 4 bases, with 18 bases sitting between them. The CDR3 has 15 residues. The CDR3 sequence is CSAHPGLPGTGELFF. In DNA form, the CDR3 reads TGCAGTGCCCATCCGGGACTCCCTGGCACCGGGGAGCTGTTTTTT.

This clone came up a few times. The CDR3 DNA follows: TGTGCCAGCAGTTCGACCGAGATCCCCGAGCAGTACTTC. As protein: CASSSTEIPEQYF. The chain couples TRBV6-1 to TRBJ2-7; no firm D call. Germline CDR1 MNHNS, CDR2 SASEGT. The CDR3 sequence is 13 residues long. Trimming took 5 bases from V and 6 from J, leaving 14 bases between them.

The V gene is TRBV30, the J gene TRBJ2-7; no clear D. The CDR3 runs to 11 residues. Per the germline V gene, CDR1 is GTSNPN and CDR2 is SVGIG (reference sequence). The V end lost 0 bases, the J end lost 3 bases, and 3 bases lay between the germline ends. The CDR3 nucleotides read TGTGCCTGGAGTGTAAACTACGAGCAGTACTTC. Encoded protein: CAWSVNYEQYF.

This clone was found a few times. This chain connects TRBV15 to TRBJ1-5; tentatively, D is TRBD1 (5 bases). The CDR3 runs 13 residues. Germline CDR1 LNHNV, CDR2 YYDKDF (reference sequence). Between the trimmed V and J ends, which lost 3 bases and 7 bases, there was a span of 10 bases. The chain's CDR3 is CATSRGTGQPQHF. The CDR3, as DNA: TGTGCCACCAGCAGGGGGACGGGGCAGCCCCAGCATTTT.

This clone has at least ten counts. The chain links TRBV5-1 to TRBJ1-1, with unresolved D. Germline V gives CDR1 SGHRS, CDR2 YFSETQ. Trimming removed 5 bases at V and 0 bases at J, with 8 bases between. CDR3 length equals 13 residues. CDR3: CASSMEVNTEAFF. In DNA form, the CDR3 reads TGCGCCAGCAGTATGGAGGTGAACACTGAAGCTTTCTTT.

This clone was detected only a few times. The rearrangement joins TRBV6-2 or TRBV6-3 to TRBJ1-5; no definite D call. Trimming cost V 2 bases and J 8 bases, with 7 bases left between them. This CDR3 comprises 12 residues. From germline, CDR1 is MNHEY and CDR2 SVGEGT. The CDR3 sequence: CASSYVEKPQHF. As DNA, the CDR3 is TGTGCCAGCAGTTACGTGGAGAAGCCCCAGCATTTT.

This clone has a count of ten or more. The J gene is TRBJ1-4, the V gene TRBV27; D is perhaps TRBD1 (5 bases). The CDR3 is made up of 14 amino acids. Deletions cut 6 bases from V and 1 base from J, with 9 bases between. The germline CDR1 and CDR2 sequences are MNHEY and SMNVEV (reference sequence). CDR3 residues: CASRFQGTNEKLFF. The CDR3 nucleotides read TGTGCCAGCAGATTCCAGGGAACTAATGAAAAACTGTTTTTT.

J is TRBJ1-1 and V is TRBV5-1; D not resolved. Looked up from germline, CDR1 is SGHRS and CDR2 is YFSETQ. This CDR3 is built from 17 residues. Trimming took off 0 bases at V and 0 bases at J, with 15 bases between the two ends. The CDR3 is CASSLVFHGPMNTEAFF. CDR3 sequence (DNA): TGCGCCAGCAGCTTGGTATTTCATGGACCCATGAACACTGAAGCTTTCTTT. Using reference TRBV5-1 and TRBJ1-1 for the parts outside the CDR3, the full variable domain is KAGVTQTPRYLIKTRGQQVTLSCSPISGHRSVSWYQQTPGQGLQFLFEYFSETQRNKGNFPGRFSGRQFSNSRSEMNVSTLELGDSALYLCASSLVFHGPMNTEAFFGQGTRLTVV.

V and J are TRBV20-1 and TRBJ2-7; 9 nucleotides align to TRBD1. CDR1 is DFQATT and CDR2 is SNEGSKA in the germline V gene (reference sequence). V lost 3 bases, J lost 11 bases, and 11 bases stayed unmatched. The CDR3 runs 13 residues. The CDR3 protein is CSASDRGAKEKYF. CDR3 nucleotides: TGCAGTGCTAGTGACAGGGGGGCTAAAGAGAAGTACTTC.